The 17 T cell receptor beta chains in this list originate from one sample, sequenced in a study of post-analysis software for immune sequencing data. Points from the study as a whole: Roughly five TRBV segments appeared more often in patients than in controls, and TRBV5-6, TRBV5-1 and TRBV20-1 were among these.

cDNA libraries for TCR beta contained unique molecular identifiers. Each CDR3 protein is one row after TCRdb ran MiXCR on the PCR reads. In the table there are under 200,000 distinct CDR3 sequences, over 25% of which are singletons. Their antigen targets remain unknown. Sequencing was done on a sample of blood. The receptors were sampled from a girl between 2 and 17 years old with multiple sclerosis.

Concerning this clonotype: Mismatch with germline at one junction end may stem from a read error. The chain couples TRBV7-7 to TRBJ2-1; 7 bases match TRBD2. The germline gives CDR1 SSHAT, CDR2 FNYEAQ (reference sequence). The CDR3 covers 13 residues. DNA of the CDR3: TGTGCTAGCAGCGCAACGACGGGGGGTGAGCAGTTCTTC. It translates to CASSATTGGEQFF. Full variable domain (missing parts from reference TRBV7-7 and TRBJ2-1): GAGVSQSPRYKVTKRGQDVTLRCDPISSHATLYWYQQALGQGPEFLTYFNYEAQPDKSGLPSDRFSAERPEGSISTLTIQRTEQRDSAMYRCASSATTGGEQFFGPGTRLTVL.

This clonotype was seen once. A read error is possible here, since a much larger clone lies one base away. The CDR3 nucleotides are TGCAGTGCTAGACGGGAGGGCCTCGTACCTAGCACAGATACGCGGTATTTT. Amino acids: CSARREGLVPSTDTRYF. The J gene is TRBJ2-3, the V gene TRBV20-1, with TRBD2 matching 8 bases. Per germline, CDR1 DFQATT and CDR2 SNEGSKA (reference sequence). The CDR3 length is 17 residues.

V usage is TRBV20-1 and J usage is TRBJ2-1; no reliable D call. Germline CDR1 DFQATT, CDR2 SNEGSKA (reference sequence). This CDR3 spans 11 amino acids. V was clipped by 4 bases and J by 4 bases, with 5 bases between them. For the CDR3, the DNA is TGCAGTGCTAACCAGTACAATGAGCAGTTCTTC. Translated: CSANQYNEQFF.

Of note for this clonotype: One base away lies a much larger clone, so this may be a sequencing read error. The chain has TRBV5-1 and TRBJ2-7; 9 nucleotides line up with TRBD2. V trimming: 3 bases; J trimming: 5 bases; junction bases outside the gene matches: 9. The CDR3 spans 15 residues. Germline V gene lookup returns CDR1 SGHRS and CDR2 YFSETQ. CDR3 protein: CASSSVVAGEDEQYF. The CDR3 DNA reads as TGCGCCAGCAGCTCGGTTGTAGCGGGAGAGGACGAGCAGTACTTC.

Concerning this clonotype: The junction does not match germline at one end; this may be a read error. The chain links TRBV5-1 to TRBJ1-1; TRBD1 agrees at 9 bases. CDR1 and CDR2 from the germline V gene are SGHRS and YFSETQ. The length of the CDR3 is 14 residues. CDR3 protein: CASGLENRGRRAFF. The CDR3 DNA follows: TGCGCCAGCGGCTTGGAGAACAGGGGGCGACGAGCTTTCTTT.

As for this clonotype: Because it lacks the conserved phenylalanine or tryptophan at the end, this CDR3 is likely a read error. The chain recombines TRBV29-1 with TRBJ1-1; TRBD1 aligns across 9 bases. Germline-derived CDR1 and CDR2 are SQVTM and ANQGSEA. The CDR3 loop spans 13 amino acids. The ends lost 7 bases at V and 1 base at J; junction bases unmatched: 4. The CDR3, as DNA: TGCAGCGCGAGGACAGGGGCGAACACTGAAGCTTTCTGT. Amino acid sequence: CSARTGANTEAFC.

This clonotype was seen just once. With a much larger clone just one base away, this may be a read error. This chain uses TRBV13 with TRBJ2-1; D unresolved. V lost 4 bases to trimming and J lost 10 bases, with 17 bases between them. The CDR3 runs 14 residues. Germline CDR1 is PRHDT and CDR2 is FYEKMQ (reference sequence). In DNA, the CDR3 is TGTGCCAGCAGCTCCCCGGACCTGGGGTCCGAGCAGTTCTTC. Amino acids: CASSSPDLGSEQFF.

This clonotype was seen only a few times. The J gene is TRBJ1-6, the V gene TRBV28; D may be TRBD1 (6 bases). The germline V gene has CDR1 MDHEN and CDR2 SYDVKM. The CDR3 contains 13 residues. V lost 7 bases, J lost 10 bases, and 14 bases lay in between. The CDR3 coding sequence is TGTGCCAGCACTAGACAGGTCGGATCACCCCTCCACTTT. Translation: CASTRQVGSPLHF.

This clonotype was detected ten times or more. The chain employs TRBV6-4 and TRBJ2-1; weak D call: TRBD2 (7 bases). From germline, CDR1 is MRHNA and CDR2 SNTAGT. V was cut by 2 bases and J by 7 bases, with 15 bases left in between. The CDR3 runs to 15 residues. CDR3 sequence (DNA): TGTGCCAGCAGTGACGGGGGGGCCGCCCGGAATGAGCAGTTCTTC. Amino acids: CASSDGGAARNEQFF.

This clonotype has only a few counts. This chain connects TRBV2 to TRBJ1-1; D is perhaps TRBD1 (5 bases). V was trimmed by 10 bases and J by 4 bases, leaving 13 bases between them. The germline CDR1 and CDR2 sequences are SNHLY and FYNNEI. The CDR3 totals 12 residues. The CDR3 bases are TGTGCCATCGATCGGGGGGGCACTGAAGCTTTCTTT. Its translation is CAIDRGGTEAFF. Complete variable domain (other parts from reference TRBV2 and TRBJ1-1): EPEVTQTPSHQVTQMGQEVILRCVPISNHLYFYWYRQILGQKVEFLVSFYNNEISEKSEIFDDQFSVERPDGSNFTLKIRSTKLEDSAMYFCAIDRGGTEAFFGQGTRLTVV.

This clonotype was found many times. The CDR3 region is CASSQDYMGSYEQYF. CDR3 nucleotides: TGCGCCAGCAGCCAAGATTACATGGGATCCTACGAGCAGTACTTC. The chain joins TRBV4-1 to TRBJ2-7; D call uncertain. Germline V gene sequence: CDR1 MGHRA, CDR2 YSYEKL. V was trimmed by 0 bases and J by 1 base, leaving 10 bases between them. This CDR3 has 15 residues.

This clonotype showed up many times. The V call is TRBV20-1, the J call TRBJ2-7; a weak D match, TRBD1 (6 bases). CDR1 DFQATT and CDR2 SNEGSKA come from the germline V gene (reference sequence). The CDR3 loop spans 14 amino acids. V lost 5 bases and J lost 4, with 18 bases in between. The CDR3 reads CSAHAGALRYEQYF. CDR3 nucleotide sequence: TGCAGTGCTCACGCAGGGGCTTTGCGGTACGAGCAGTACTTC.

This clonotype was detected only a few times. The rearrangement uses TRBV7-9 and TRBJ1-2, with TRBD1 matching 7 bases. This CDR3 contains 14 residues. Trimming removed 5 bases from V and 2 bases from J; junction bases left unmatched: 5. Germline V gene lookup returns CDR1 SEHNR and CDR2 FQNEAQ (reference sequence). The CDR3 here is CASSPGQANYGYTF. In DNA, the CDR3 is TGTGCCAGCAGCCCAGGACAGGCGAACTATGGCTACACCTTC.

This clonotype was seen more than once but under ten times. The genes are TRBV18 and TRBJ2-1, with TRBD2 identical over 7 bases. CDR1 is KGHSH, CDR2 LQKENI, per germline. The CDR3 covers 18 residues. With V trimmed by 3 bases and J by 3 bases, 14 bases remained unmatched. In nucleotides, the CDR3 is TGTGCCAGCTCACCGACCCAAAGGGGAGGGGTCCTCTACAATGAGCAGTTCTTC. Its protein product is CASSPTQRGGVLYNEQFF.

Many counts were recorded for this clonotype. This chain connects TRBV6-1 to TRBJ2-7, with TRBD2 matching over 8 bases. The CDR3 has 15 residues. Germline CDR1 is MNHNS and CDR2 is SASEGT. V shed 5 bases and J 0 bases; nucleotides not matched to a gene: 6. This CDR3 reads CASSRSGASSYEQYF. Written as DNA, the CDR3 is TGTGCCAGCAGTCGTAGCGGGGCGAGCTCCTACGAGCAGTACTTC.

This clonotype was detected only a few times. The chain links TRBV2 to TRBJ1-5; the D gene is possibly TRBD1 (5 bases). Germline lookup yields CDR1 SNHLY and CDR2 FYNNEI. V dropped 1 base and J dropped 3 bases, with 10 bases sitting between them. There are 15 residues in the CDR3. For the CDR3, the DNA is TGTGCCAGCAGTGAAGACGGGACTCTCAATCAGCCCCAGCATTTT. Translating it yields CASSEDGTLNQPQHF. Full variable domain (rest looked up from reference TRBV2 and TRBJ1-5): EPEVTQTPSHQVTQMGQEVILRCVPISNHLYFYWYRQILGQKVEFLVSFYNNEISEKSEIFDDQFSVERPDGSNFTLKIRSTKLEDSAMYFCASSEDGTLNQPQHFGDGTRLSIL.

In the case of this clonotype: At one of its ends the junction is not consistent with the germline gene, which may arise from a read error. The chain has TRBV7-2 and TRBJ2-6; perhaps D is TRBD1 or TRBD2 (6 bases each). CDR1 and CDR2 (germline): SGHTA, FQGNSA. CDR3 length: 16 amino acids. For the CDR3, the DNA is TGTGCCAGCAGCTTGAGGCGTATCTCGGGGGCCAACGTCCGGACTTTC. This gives the protein CASSLRRISGANVRTF.